The clone carrying this T cell receptor beta chain was detected only a few times. Antigen specificity is unknown. Patients between 18 and 65 years old had hyperthyroidism, newly diagnosed and lasting under 2 months. Sampled blood dates from first hyperthyroidism diagnosis, and it precedes any ophthalmopathy symptoms. Researchers took RNA transcripts and amplified the TCR beta CDR3 regions from them. The HTBI primer set served for first-round RT-PCR of the TCR CDR3. TCRdb re-derived calls from the multiplex PCR reads in MiXCR, one entry per CDR3 protein. The sample lists under 750,000 distinct CDR3 sequences, approximately 18% occurring once. These data originate in a study of T cells in Graves' hyperthyroidism and ophthalmopathy. Study observations and caveats: Peripheral blood also featured most of the thyroid clonotypes expanded above 0.001.

CDR3 length: 16 residues. Trimming cost V 0 bases and J 6 bases; bases outside gene matches: 7. Germline CDR1 reads MNHEY; CDR2 reads SVGEGT. Sequenced input: blood. The chain is built from TRBV6-2 or TRBV6-3 and TRBJ2-3; 9 bases match TRBD2. The clonotype originates from a woman between 50 and 59 years old with Graves' hyperthyroidism that later progressed to Graves' ophthalmopathy. The CDR3 DNA reads TGTGCCAGCAGTTACTCGGAGCGGGGGGCTAAGGATACGCAGTATTTT. This gives the protein CASSYSERGAKDTQYF.